Following are 18 T cell receptor beta chains from one sample sequenced in a study of PD-L1 blockade in urothelial cancer. TCRdb's copy holds only in-frame clones and misses some; the assay was immunoSEQ multiplex PCR. Here the sample spans some 40,000 clones, 70% to 85% being singletons. The source was PBMCs, collected around atezolizumab (anti-PD-L1) treatment. The receptors shown here come from a man between 60 and 75 years old with urothelial cancer.

This clone was found once. The chain has TRBV7-8 and TRBJ1-1, with 9 bases identical to TRBD1. This CDR3 is built from 14 residues. Germline CDR1 reads SGHVS; CDR2 reads FQNEAQ. With 4 bases clipped from V and 9 bases from J, the junction kept 9 bases outside the gene matches. The CDR3 sequence is CASSSLLGQGKAFF. The DNA for the CDR3 is TGTGCCAGCAGCTCTTTACTCGGACAGGGGAAAGCTTTCTTT.

The CDR3 loop reads CASSYNRESNQPQHF. The CDR3 DNA reads as TGTGCCAGCAGTTATAACAGGGAAAGCAATCAGCCCCAGCATTTT. The chain links TRBV6-5 to TRBJ1-5, with D possibly matching TRBD1 (6 bases). Germline-derived CDR1 and CDR2 are MNHEY and SVGAGI. The CDR3 covers 15 residues. Trimming removed 3 bases from V and 1 base from J, with 10 bases in between.

The chain has TRBV5-1 and TRBJ2-7; D ambiguous. The germline V gene has CDR1 SGHRS and CDR2 YFSETQ. This CDR3 comprises 12 residues. Trimming stripped 5 bases from V and 3 bases from J, with 9 bases between. The CDR3 spells CASSGGDYEQYF. The CDR3, as DNA: TGCGCCAGCAGTGGTGGAGACTACGAGCAGTACTTC.

The V call is TRBV6-1, the J call TRBJ1-2; TRBD1 agrees at 8 bases. Germline loops: CDR1 MNHNS, CDR2 SASEGT. CDR3 length: 15 residues. The J segment lost 4 bases and the V segment lost 3 bases, leaving 7 bases of the junction unmatched. Here the CDR3 reads CASSEETGASYGYTF. In nucleotides, the CDR3 is TGTGCCAGCAGTGAGGAGACAGGGGCGTCCTATGGCTACACCTTC.

The chain is built from TRBV7-9 and TRBJ2-5; tentative D call: TRBD1 (6 bases). The V end lost 5 bases, the J end lost 3 bases, and 16 bases lay between the germline ends. Germline V gene sequence: CDR1 SEHNR, CDR2 FQNEAQ (reference sequence). The CDR3 totals 15 residues. CDR3 protein: CASSTRTAIKETQYF. DNA of the CDR3: TGTGCCAGCAGCACCAGGACAGCTATCAAAGAGACCCAGTACTTC.

Remarks on this clone: Additional DNA sequences in this sample encode the identical CDR3. The chain couples TRBV4-1 to TRBJ2-5, with 10 bases identical to TRBD1. After removal of 1 base from V and 3 bases from J, the junction contained 2 bases not matched to a gene. This CDR3 contains 15 residues. Germline lookup yields CDR1 MGHRA and CDR2 YSYEKL. In DNA form, the CDR3 reads TGCGCCAGCAGCCAAGGGGACAGGGGTAAAGAGACCCAGTACTTC. It yields the protein CASSQGDRGKETQYF.

This sequence joins TRBV4-1 and TRBJ1-1; D possibly corresponds to TRBD1 (5 bases). V lost 1 base to trimming and J lost 2 bases, with 17 bases between them. Germline CDR1 reads MGHRA; CDR2 reads YSYEKL. This CDR3 is built from 17 residues. CDR3 protein: CASSQGWGGVENTEAFF. In DNA, the CDR3 is TGCGCCAGCAGCCAAGGTTGGGGAGGGGTTGAAAACACTGAAGCTTTCTTT.

V usage is TRBV7-9 and J usage is TRBJ1-1, with D tentatively TRBD1 (5 bases). With 3 bases removed from V and 7 bases from J, the gap between germline ends came to 15 bases. Germline V gene sequence: CDR1 SEHNR, CDR2 FQNEAQ (reference sequence). The CDR3 sequence is 14 residues long. The CDR3 loop reads CASSFPSSGDEAFF. CDR3 coding DNA: TGTGCCAGCAGCTTCCCTTCGTCGGGGGATGAAGCTTTCTTT.

This clone was picked up one time. The genes are TRBV6-1 and TRBJ1-5; the match to TRBD1 covers 7 bases. The V gene's germline CDR1 is MNHNS and CDR2 SASEGT. The CDR3 spans 14 residues. After removal of 3 bases from V and 7 bases from J, the junction contained 6 bases not matched to a gene. The CDR3 region is CASSEGDSGQPQHF. CDR3 in DNA: TGTGCCAGCAGTGAGGGGGACAGTGGACAGCCCCAGCATTTT.

The chain recombines TRBV4-1 with TRBJ2-7, with 10 bases identical to TRBD2. The V segment lost 1 base and the J segment 3 bases; nucleotides outside the gene matches: 3. From germline, CDR1 is MGHRA and CDR2 YSYEKL. The CDR3 sequence is 15 residues long. The CDR3 nucleotides read TGCGCCAGCAGCCAAGGGCGACTAGCGGGCTACGAGCAGTACTTC. This encodes CASSQGRLAGYEQYF.

The chain is built from TRBV5-6 and TRBJ2-3, with TRBD2 identical over 12 bases. CDR1 SGHDT and CDR2 YYEEEE come from the germline V gene. The CDR3 has 16 residues. J gave up 0 bases and V 5 bases, and 4 bases lay outside the gene matches. The CDR3 region is CASSSSGGGSTDTQYF. The CDR3 DNA reads TGTGCCAGCAGTTCTAGCGGGGGGGGAAGCACAGATACGCAGTATTTT.

The chain joins TRBV11-1 to TRBJ1-1; D is uncertain. CDR1 and CDR2 from the germline V gene are SGHAT and FQDESV (reference sequence). V shed 4 bases and J shed 5 bases, with 17 bases lying between them. The length of the CDR3 is 15 residues. The CDR3 loop is CASSSSPGGWTEAFF. The CDR3 DNA is TGTGCCAGCAGCTCAAGTCCAGGCGGGTGGACTGAAGCTTTCTTT. The full variable domain, in which reference TRBV11-1 and TRBJ1-1 provide the parts outside the CDR3, is EAEVAQSPRYKITEKSQAVAFWCDPISGHATLYWYRQILGQGPELLVQFQDESVVDDSQLPKDRFSAERLKGVDSTLKIQPAELGDSAMYLCASSSSPGGWTEAFFGQGTRLTVV.

This clone was seen more than once but under ten times. The rearrangement uses TRBV9 and TRBJ2-5, with 8 bases fitting TRBD1. The CDR3 is 16 amino acids. With 0 bases clipped from V and 5 bases from J, the junction kept 9 bases outside the gene matches. Germline CDR1 and CDR2: SGDLS and YYNGEE. The CDR3 nucleotides are TGTGCCAGCAGCGTAGACCAGGGGGCTTTTGGTGAGACCCAGTACTTC. As protein: CASSVDQGAFGETQYF.

The chain links TRBV7-9 to TRBJ1-2, with a possible D match to TRBD1 (5 bases). CDR1 is SEHNR, CDR2 FQNEAQ, per germline (reference sequence). The CDR3 is made up of 16 amino acids. V lost 4 bases to trimming and J lost 4 bases, with 19 bases between them. As DNA, the CDR3 is TGTGCCAGCAGCTCGTCGTATGGGGGGTCGGGCTATGGCTACACCTTC. Residues: CASSSSYGGSGYGYTF.

The rearrangement joins TRBV9 to TRBJ2-7, with D tentatively TRBD2 (6 bases). V was clipped by 3 bases and J by 3 bases, with 13 bases between them. Germline assignment: CDR1 SGDLS and CDR2 YYNGEE. CDR3 length: 14 amino acids. In nucleotides, the CDR3 is TGTGCCAGCAGCGGCAGCGCGGGGAACTACGAGCAGTACTTC. As protein: CASSGSAGNYEQYF. The variable domain in full, with the rest retrieved from reference TRBV9 and TRBJ2-7, is DSGVTQTPKHLITATGQRVTLRCSPRSGDLSVYWYQQSLDQGLQFLIQYYNGEERAKGNILERFSAQQFPDLHSELNLSSLELGDSALYFCASSGSAGNYEQYFGPGTRLTVT.

A word on this clone: The identical CDR3 is also encoded by other nucleotide sequences in the sample. This sequence joins TRBV28 and TRBJ2-7, with a tentative D call TRBD2 (5 bases). The germline CDR1 and CDR2 sequences are MDHEN and SYDVKM. This CDR3 comprises 13 residues. V lost 4 bases to trimming and J lost 2 bases, with 9 bases between them. CDR3 residues: CASSSGLTYEQYF. In DNA form, the CDR3 reads TGTGCCAGCAGTTCGGGATTAACCTACGAGCAGTACTTC.

The chain employs TRBV28 and TRBJ1-6, with D unclear. The CDR3 extends over 14 amino acids. Germline CDR1 is MDHEN and CDR2 is SYDVKM. Trimming pared 6 bases from V and 7 bases from J, leaving 13 bases between. CDR3 amino acids: CASRKGTGNSPLHF. The CDR3 DNA sequence: TGTGCCAGCAGGAAGGGCACGGGAAATTCACCCCTCCACTTT.

The CDR3 is CASSRHSTRTGGAYEQYF. CDR3 bases: TGTGCCAGTAGTAGACATTCAACCCGGACAGGGGGAGCCTACGAGCAGTACTTC. This sequence joins TRBV19 and TRBJ2-7; the match to TRBD1 covers 10 bases. Germline V gene lookup returns CDR1 LNHDA and CDR2 SQIVND (reference sequence). The CDR3 has 18 amino acids. V was pared by 4 bases and J by 2 bases, with 14 bases of the junction left unmatched.